This record concerns one TCR beta chain sequence. Its antigen remains unknown. The V and J ends lost 5 bases and 2 bases respectively, with 13 bases between them. This CDR3 has 15 amino acids. In germline, CDR1 is MNHEY, CDR2 SMNVEV (reference sequence). This record belongs to a study of siplizumab effects on memory and regulatory T cells. Study-level results: Fewer alloreactive sequences mapped to unstimulated CD4+ memory cells under siplizumab.

Method: immunoSEQ multiplex PCR; TCRdb's copy keeps in-frame clones and lacks some. The sample contains some 97,000 clones, roughly nine tenths of which appear only once. The TCR originated in a human donor in good health. The sequenced sample was Tregs sorted from blood. The J gene is TRBJ1-5, the V gene TRBV27; D ambiguous. The CDR3 loop reads CASSPVGFGNQPQHF. Here the CDR3 DNA reads TGTGCCAGCAGTCCTGTTGGTTTCGGCAATCAGCCCCAGCATTTT.